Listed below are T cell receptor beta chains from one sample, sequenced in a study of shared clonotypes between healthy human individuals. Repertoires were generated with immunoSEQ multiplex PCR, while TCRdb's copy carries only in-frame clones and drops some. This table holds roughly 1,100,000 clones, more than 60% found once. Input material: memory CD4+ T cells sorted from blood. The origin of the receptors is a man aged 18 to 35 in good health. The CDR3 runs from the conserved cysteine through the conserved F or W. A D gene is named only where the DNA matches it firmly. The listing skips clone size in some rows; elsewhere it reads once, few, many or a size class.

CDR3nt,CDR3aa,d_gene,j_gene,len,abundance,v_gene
TGTGCCAGCAGTGAAGCTGCAACTCTCTGGGGGGCTTCCACAGATACGCAGTATTTT,CASSEAATLWGASTDTQYF,-,TRBJ2-3,19,-,TRBV6-1
TGTGCCAGCAGCTTGCAACTAGCAGCCGGGGAGCTGTTTTTT,CASSLQLAAGELFF,-,TRBJ2-2,14,-,TRBV7-9
TGTGCCAGCAGCTTGAGAGGGGTTCCCTACGAGCAGTACTTC,CASSLRGVPYEQYF,-,TRBJ2-7,14,-,TRBV5-4
TGCGCCAGCAGCTTCCTTTTACGCGGGAGTGGCGAGCAGTACTTC,CASSFLLRGSGEQYF,TRBD2,TRBJ2-7,15,-,TRBV5-1
TGTGCCGGGGCCGGGAGCAAGTATGGCTACACCTTC,CAGAGSKYGYTF,-,TRBJ1-2,12,-,TRBV6-1
TGTGCCTGGAGTCCCCGGGGAGGTGTGGGGGGGTTGGCCCAGTACTTC,CAWSPRGGVGGLAQYF,TRBD2,TRBJ2-5,16,-,TRBV30
TGTGCCAGCAGCTTAACAGGGCGCGAGACCACAGATACGCAGTATTTT,CASSLTGRETTDTQYF,-,TRBJ2-3,16,-,TRBV7-3
TGCGCCAGCAGCTCCCAACCGTTCACCGGGGAGCTGTTTTTT,CASSSQPFTGELFF,-,TRBJ2-2,14,-,TRBV5-1
TGTGCCAGCAGCTTAATCGACGGAGCAGATACGCAGTATTTT,CASSLIDGADTQYF,-,TRBJ2-3,14,-,TRBV5-4
TGTGCCAGCCGCCTCACAGCGGGAGCCTACGAGCAGTACTTC,CASRLTAGAYEQYF,TRBD2,TRBJ2-7,14,-,TRBV6-5
TGTGCCAGCGAAACCCGGGGTACCTACGAGCAGTACTTC,CASETRGTYEQYF,-,TRBJ2-7,13,-,TRBV28
TGTGCCAGTAGTATAGTATTAGCCAAAAACATTCAGTACTTC,CASSIVLAKNIQYF,-,TRBJ2-4,14,-,TRBV19
TGTGCCAGCAGCAAAGGGGGTGGGGGACAGGGAATTTACGAGCAGTACTTC,CASSKGGGGQGIYEQYF,TRBD1,TRBJ2-7,17,-,TRBV7-6
TGCAGCGTTGAAGATTATCGGGGGCCCCGCAATGAGCAGTTCTTC,CSVEDYRGPRNEQFF,-,TRBJ2-1,15,-,TRBV29-1
TGTGCCAGCAGCTTTGGGACGGATTCCTATGGCTACACCTTC,CASSFGTDSYGYTF,-,TRBJ1-2,14,-,TRBV9
TGTGCCTGGAGTGTACTAAGGGGTGAGGAGCTGTTTTTT,CAWSVLRGEELFF,-,TRBJ2-2,13,-,TRBV30
TGTGCCAGCAGTGAAGCTGGGACAGGAAGCACTGAAGCTTTCTTT,CASSEAGTGSTEAFF,TRBD1,TRBJ1-1,15,few,TRBV6-1
TGCGCCAGCAGCTCCCCCTTCCCGGGGCCGGGGGAAGCTTTCTTT,CASSSPFPGPGEAFF,-,TRBJ1-1,15,-,TRBV5-1
TGTGCCAGCAGCTTAGGGCGCCCTGGGAGCTCCTACAATGAGCAGTTCTTC,CASSLGRPGSSYNEQFF,-,TRBJ2-1,17,once,TRBV7-2
TGTGCCAGTCTTAGACGGATCCAAGAGACCCAGTACTTC,CASLRRIQETQYF,-,TRBJ2-5,13,-,TRBV6-1
TGTGCCAGCAGTCAACCGGGACAGGGCACCTACGAGCAGTACTTC,CASSQPGQGTYEQYF,TRBD1,TRBJ2-7,15,-,TRBV6-6
TGTGCCAGCAGCCCCACCACCGGGACAGCGTATGGCTACACCTTC,CASSPTTGTAYGYTF,TRBD1,TRBJ1-2,15,few,TRBV7-6
TGTGCCAGCGGTTATTCTCCGGGATCGAAAAAGGGTTCGGGTAATTCACCCCTCCACTTT,CASGYSPGSKKGSGNSPLHF,-,TRBJ1-6,20,-,TRBV7-3
TGTGCCAGCAGTCTGGACGGACTCAATCAGCCCCAGCATTTT,CASSLDGLNQPQHF,-,TRBJ1-5,14,few,TRBV7-9
TGTGCCAGCTCTACTCCGGGGGCTGGGGCCAACGTCCTGACTTTC,CASSTPGAGANVLTF,-,TRBJ2-6,15,-,TRBV18
TGTGCCAGCAGTGACGCGGGAGGGTACGAGCAGTACTTC,CASSDAGGYEQYF,TRBD2,TRBJ2-7,13,-,TRBV2
TGCAGCGTGGTTTCAGGGCAAAATGAAAAACTGTTTTTT,CSVVSGQNEKLFF,-,TRBJ1-4,13,-,TRBV29-1
TGTGCCAGCAGCTTGGCCCTCGGGGGTTGGGATTCCTACGAGCAGTACTTC,CASSLALGGWDSYEQYF,-,TRBJ2-7,17,few,TRBV5-5
TGTGCCAGCAGCTTGGGTACTAGTCAGTTGGAGACCCAGTACTTC,CASSLGTSQLETQYF,-,TRBJ2-5,15,-,TRBV5-4
TGTGCCAGCAGCTCCCTCTTCAGGGATACTGAAGCTTTCTTT,CASSSLFRDTEAFF,-,TRBJ1-1,14,few,TRBV14
TGTGCCAGCAGTGATGGACAGAAGACCACCGGGGAGCTGTTTTTT,CASSDGQKTTGELFF,-,TRBJ2-2,15,-,TRBV25-1
TGTGCCACCAACCGACCATTGGCAGGACCGAACACTGAAGCTTTCTTT,CATNRPLAGPNTEAFF,-,TRBJ1-1,16,-,TRBV7-9
TGTGCCACCAGCAAGGAGCGGCAGAACACCGGGGAGCTGTTTTTT,CATSKERQNTGELFF,-,TRBJ2-2,15,once,TRBV15
TGTGCCAGCAGCTTAGGGGGAATCGGCTCCTACGAGCAGTACTTC,CASSLGGIGSYEQYF,-,TRBJ2-7,15,-,TRBV5-8
TGTGCCAGCAGCAAAGGAGTGCCATTTCGGACTCCGAGGTACCAAGAGACCCAGTACTTC,CASSKGVPFRTPRYQETQYF,-,TRBJ2-5,20,-,TRBV21-1
TGCAGCGGGACTAGCGGTTGGAATACGCAGTATTTT,CSGTSGWNTQYF,TRBD2,TRBJ2-3,12,-,TRBV29-1
TGTGCCAGCAGCTCCGGGACGGATTATTCCTACAATGAGCAGTTCTTC,CASSSGTDYSYNEQFF,-,TRBJ2-1,16,-,TRBV11-3
TGCGCCAGCAGCTTTACCCTGACTGCAGATACGCAGTATTTT,CASSFTLTADTQYF,-,TRBJ2-3,14,-,TRBV5-1
TGTGCCAGCAGCTTAAATAGGCTATCGAACACCGGGGAGCTGTTTTTT,CASSLNRLSNTGELFF,-,TRBJ2-2,16,-,TRBV11-2
TGTGCCAGCAGCTTGTGGGACAGGGGACAGCAGCCCCAGCATTTT,CASSLWDRGQQPQHF,TRBD1,TRBJ1-5,15,-,TRBV5-6
TGTGCCAGCAGCGACGACTGGAGCTCCTACAATGAGCAGTTCTTC,CASSDDWSSYNEQFF,-,TRBJ2-1,15,-,TRBV6-1
TGTGCCAGCTCACCTTACACGACAGGGGGCCTCACTGAAGCTTTCTTT,CASSPYTTGGLTEAFF,TRBD1,TRBJ1-1,16,few,TRBV18
TGTGCCAGCAGCTTTTCGTCAGATACGCAGTATTTT,CASSFSSDTQYF,-,TRBJ2-3,12,-,TRBV7-2
TGCGCCAGCAGGGGCGGGACAGGTATACCTGAAGCTTTCTTT,CASRGGTGIPEAFF,TRBD1,TRBJ1-1,14,-,TRBV5-1
TGCGCCAGCACTCCCTCGGTGGGACAGGGGTCCGGAAACACCATATATTTT,CASTPSVGQGSGNTIYF,TRBD1,TRBJ1-3,17,-,TRBV10-1
TGTGCCAGCCGGGACAGGGTAAGCGACGAGCAGTACTTC,CASRDRVSDEQYF,TRBD1,TRBJ2-7,13,-,TRBV27
TGTGCCTGGAGTGTGGGATCAGGGGGTTCACCCCTCCACTTT,CAWSVGSGGSPLHF,TRBD1,TRBJ1-6,14,-,TRBV30
TGTGCCAGCAGTAGTACCGGGACAGGTAATTCACCCCTCCACTTT,CASSSTGTGNSPLHF,TRBD1,TRBJ1-6,15,-,TRBV27
TGTGCCATCAGTTCCGGGTTCTCTGGAAACACCATATATTTT,CAISSGFSGNTIYF,-,TRBJ1-3,14,-,TRBV10-3